This T cell receptor beta chain came from a study of cytomegalovirus exposure and HLA in healthy donors. Only in-frame clones appear in the TCRdb table, and some are missing; sequencing was by immunoSEQ multiplex PCR. The table records some 49,000 clones, 90% to 95% of them present only once. Separate from the approximately 670-subject first cohort was the approximately 120-subject validation cohort, to which the donors belonged. With respect to this clone: Its matching antigen is unknown.

Study conclusions and caveats: Overall, approximately 150 TCR beta chains were annotated as cytomegalovirus-associated. Rarity marked most TCR sequences, yet some public TCRs occurred in many donors. Subsequent analysis showed first-cohort TCR clusters tending to co-occur in 120 validation repertoires.

The CDR3 loop spans 13 amino acids. Trimming cost V 8 bases and J 0 bases, with 9 bases left between them. The germline V gene has CDR1 MNHEY and CDR2 SMNVEV (reference sequence). The receptor comes from a woman aged 18-29 years in good health and CMV-seropositive. The sample consisted of PBMCs. This chain uses TRBV27 with TRBJ2-3; D might be TRBD2 (5 bases). DNA for the CDR3: TGTGCCAGCGGGAGACAAAGCACAGATACGCAGTATTTT. Translating gives CASGRQSTDTQYF.